These 16 T cell receptor beta chains came from one sample sequenced in a study of technical replicates of blood from a few donors. Sequencing was performed with immunoSEQ multiplex PCR; in TCRdb, only in-frame clones are kept and a portion is missing. The table shows about 73,000 clones, with 90% to 95% occurring only once. The sample was PBMCs. The receptors stem from a human donor in good health. Some clones in this sample may be carry-over from other donors' samples.

This chain joins TRBV5-1 and TRBJ2-7; 14 positions agree with TRBD2. Germline CDR1 and CDR2: SGHRS and YFSETQ. This CDR3 is 15 amino acids long. V gave up 3 bases and J gave up 4 bases; unmatched junction bases: 3. The CDR3: CASSWGLAGVYEQYF. The CDR3 coding sequence is TGCGCCAGCAGCTGGGGACTAGCGGGAGTGTACGAGCAGTACTTC.

This clone was seen only a few times. V and J are TRBV7-3 and TRBJ1-5; 7 bases are shared with TRBD1. The V gene end was trimmed by 6 bases and the J gene end by 0 bases; junction bases not matched to a gene: 2. CDR1 and CDR2 (germline): SGHTA, FQGTGA. This CDR3 is 14 amino acids long. The CDR3 spells CASRAGGSNQPQHF. The CDR3 region has the DNA TGTGCCAGCAGGGCAGGGGGTAGCAATCAGCCCCAGCATTTT.

This clone was observed once. V and J are TRBV7-2 and TRBJ1-2, with 7 bases matching TRBD1. Per the germline V gene, CDR1 is SGHTA and CDR2 is FQGNSA. The CDR3 length is 14 residues. The V and J ends lost 5 bases and 3 bases, in that order; junction bases with no gene match: 6. The CDR3 is CASSQTGVDYGYTF. The CDR3 region has the DNA TGTGCCAGCAGCCAAACAGGGGTCGACTATGGCTACACCTTC.

The rearrangement uses TRBV6-1 and TRBJ2-1, with 7 positions matching TRBD2. The CDR3 runs 16 residues. Looked up from germline, CDR1 is MNHNS and CDR2 is SASEGT. Losses at the gene ends were 3 bases for V and 2 bases for J; bases not matched to a gene: 7. The CDR3 nucleotides are TGTGCCAGCAGTGACGGGGCTAGCGGTACCTACAATGAGCAGTTCTTC. This codes for CASSDGASGTYNEQFF.

Only a few counts were recorded for this clone. This sequence joins TRBV19 and TRBJ2-5, with D possibly TRBD2 on 6 matching bases. From germline, CDR1 is LNHDA and CDR2 SQIVND (reference sequence). With 1 base removed from V and 2 bases from J, the gap between germline ends came to 11 bases. The CDR3 is 15 amino acids. The CDR3, as DNA: TGTGCCAGTAGTATAGGAGGGCGGGGTCAAGAGACCCAGTACTTC. Protein sequence: CASSIGGRGQETQYF.

This chain connects TRBV2 to TRBJ2-2; D is possibly TRBD1 (7 bases). The CDR3 runs 17 residues. The germline CDR1 and CDR2 sequences are SNHLY and FYNNEI. V lost 0 bases and J 5 bases, leaving 16 bases between the germline ends. In DNA, the CDR3 is TGTGCCAGCAGTGAAGCAGGCAACAGGGGAGGAACCGGGGAGCTGTTTTTT. Its translation is CASSEAGNRGGTGELFF.

The chain has TRBV6-5 and TRBJ1-2, with 8 nucleotides matching TRBD1. This CDR3 has 13 amino acids. Germline CDR1 MNHEY, CDR2 SVGAGI. The V and J ends lost 6 bases and 2 bases, in that order; junction bases with no gene match: 2. This CDR3 reads CASRSGGNYGYTF. The CDR3 nucleotides read TGTGCCAGCAGATCAGGGGGCAACTATGGCTACACCTTC.

This rearrangement joins TRBV9 to TRBJ1-3; 9 bases are a match to TRBD1. Germline trimming cut 0 bases from V and 3 bases from J; bases unmatched to any gene: 4. CDR3 length: 16 amino acids. Germline CDR1 is SGDLS and CDR2 is YYNGEE. The CDR3 bases are TGTGCCAGCAGCGTAGTCGGACAGGGGCTTGGAAACACCATATATTTT. This codes for CASSVVGQGLGNTIYF.

This chain uses TRBV11-1 with TRBJ2-7; TRBD2 aligns across 11 bases. J was trimmed by 1 base and V by 5 bases; bases with no gene match: 4. The CDR3 is 15 residues long. Germline assignment: CDR1 SGHAT and CDR2 FQDESV (reference sequence). Here the CDR3 DNA reads TGTGCCAGCAGCCCCCGGACTAGCGGGTCCTACGAGCAGTACTTC. It is translated as CASSPRTSGSYEQYF.

The chain has TRBV6-6 and TRBJ2-5; tentative D call: TRBD1 (6 bases). This CDR3 comprises 14 residues. V lost 2 bases and J 7 bases, leaving 14 bases between the germline ends. Germline lookup yields CDR1 MNHNY and CDR2 SVGAGI (reference sequence). The CDR3 loop is CASSYDFKQGTQYF. CDR3 sequence (DNA): TGTGCCAGCAGTTACGATTTCAAACAGGGGACCCAGTACTTC.

This clone was found once. This rearrangement joins TRBV6-6 to TRBJ2-1, with D perhaps TRBD1 (6 bases). The CDR3 is 13 amino acids. CDR1 and CDR2 from the germline V gene are MNHNY and SVGAGI (reference sequence). The ends were cut back, 7 bases at V and 2 bases at J, with 9 bases in the middle. CDR3 nucleotides: TGTGCCAGCACCAGGGGTACCTACAATGAGCAGTTCTTC. Encoded protein: CASTRGTYNEQFF.

The V gene is TRBV7-9, the J gene TRBJ2-4; D not certain. V lost 1 base, J lost 10 bases, and 5 bases lay in between. Germline V gene data show CDR1 as SEHNR and CDR2 as FQNEAQ (reference sequence). The CDR3 loop spans 11 amino acids. The CDR3 here is CASSLERIQYF. CDR3 DNA sequence: TGTGCCAGCAGCTTAGAGAGGATTCAGTACTTC.

The chain has TRBV18 and TRBJ2-1, with 9 bases matching TRBD2. Germline V gives CDR1 KGHSH, CDR2 LQKENI. V shed 5 bases, J shed 7 bases, and the junction held 3 bases outside the gene matches. This CDR3 is 13 amino acids long. The CDR3 sequence is CASSASGVNEQFF. The CDR3 DNA is TGTGCCAGCTCAGCTAGCGGGGTGAATGAGCAGTTCTTC.

The V gene is TRBV2, the J gene TRBJ1-6, with 9 nucleotides matching TRBD1. This CDR3 is 15 amino acids long. The germline CDR1 and CDR2 sequences are SNHLY and FYNNEI. V shed 3 bases and J 9 bases; nucleotides not matched to a gene: 6. CDR3: CASSDRGQGLSPLHF. In nucleotides, the CDR3 is TGTGCCAGCAGTGACAGGGGACAGGGTCTTTCACCCCTCCACTTT.

The chain joins TRBV5-1 to TRBJ2-7, with 9 nucleotides matching TRBD1. Germline CDR1 SGHRS, CDR2 YFSETQ. The CDR3 has 15 amino acids. J gave up 5 bases and V 0 bases, and 6 bases lay outside the gene matches. This chain's CDR3 is CASSLAGTGINEQYF. In nucleotides, the CDR3 is TGCGCCAGCAGCTTGGCCGGGACAGGGATCAACGAGCAGTACTTC.

This clone occurred a few times. The rearrangement joins TRBV7-3 to TRBJ2-2, with 8 bases fitting TRBD2. The CDR3 spans 15 residues. From germline, CDR1 is SGHTA and CDR2 FQGTGA. With V trimmed by 5 bases and J by 8 bases, 10 bases remained unmatched. CDR3 DNA: TGTGCCAGCAGCCCCCTGACAGGCGGGAGGGGGGAGCTGTTTTTT. Amino acid sequence: CASSPLTGGRGELFF.